One and the same sample provided the 9 T cell receptor beta chains below, sequenced in a study of technical replicates of blood from several donors. This table comes from immunoSEQ multiplex PCR, and its TCRdb copy is limited to in-frame clones, with some not included. The table includes roughly 65,000 clones, around 90% detected once. Sequenced material: PBMCs. The receptors shown here come from a human donor in good health. Some clones in this sample may be carry-over from other donors' samples.

The DNA of the CDR3 is TGTGCCAGCAGCTTAGGACGGCAGGGGTTAGTCTACGAGCAGTACTTC. Protein: CASSLGRQGLVYEQYF. The chain carries TRBV7-8 and TRBJ2-7, with D possibly matching TRBD1 (6 bases). The germline gives CDR1 SGHVS, CDR2 FQNEAQ. This CDR3 comprises 16 residues. V dropped 1 base and J dropped 3 bases, with 16 bases sitting between them. Full variable domain (outside the CDR3, taken from reference TRBV7-8 and TRBJ2-7): GAGVSQSPRYKVAKRGQDVALRCDPISGHVSLFWYQQALGQGPEFLTYFQNEAQLDKSGLPSDRFFAERPEGSVSTLKIQRTQQEDSAVYLCASSLGRQGLVYEQYFGPGTRLTVT.

J is TRBJ2-5 and V is TRBV19; 8 nucleotides align to TRBD2. The CDR3 has 15 amino acids. Per germline, CDR1 LNHDA and CDR2 SQIVND (reference sequence). V was pared by 1 base and J by 5 bases, with 6 bases of the junction left unmatched. The CDR3, as DNA: TGTGCCAGTAGTATAGGGTCGGGGGGGCGGGAGACCCAGTACTTC. Protein product: CASSIGSGGRETQYF. Full variable domain (rest looked up from reference TRBV19 and TRBJ2-5): DGGITQSPKYLFRKEGQNVTLSCEQNLNHDAMYWYRQDPGQGLRLIYYSQIVNDFQKGDIAEGYSVSREKKESFPLTVTSAQKNPTAFYLCASSIGSGGRETQYFGPGTRLLVL.

The chain uses TRBV5-4 and TRBJ2-4, with D possibly TRBD1 on 8 matching bases. Germline-derived CDR1 and CDR2 are SGHNT and YYREEE (reference sequence). This CDR3 is built from 12 residues. V shed 8 bases and J shed 7 bases, with 13 bases lying between them. CDR3 sequence (DNA): TGTGCCAGTTCACAGGGGGGGAACATTCAGTACTTC. It specifies CASSQGGNIQYF.

This chain connects TRBV5-5 to TRBJ2-5; D possibly corresponds to TRBD1 (6 bases). The CDR3 sequence is 12 residues long. CDR1 and CDR2 (germline): SGHKS, YYEKEE (reference sequence). The V end was cut by 4 bases, the J end by 6 bases, with 10 bases between. CDR3 in DNA: TGTGCCAGCAGCCTCAGGGGACAGACCCAGTACTTC. It translates to CASSLRGQTQYF. Combining the CDR3 with reference TRBV5-5 and TRBJ2-5 gives the whole variable domain DAGVTQSPTHLIKTRGQQVTLRCSPISGHKSVSWYQQVLGQGPQFIFQYYEKEERGRGNFPDRFSARQFPNYSSELNVNALLLGDSALYLCASSLRGQTQYFGPGTRLLVL.

This clone has a single count. The V and J genes are TRBV7-6 and TRBJ2-3, with TRBD1 identical over 7 bases. The germline gives CDR1 SGHVS, CDR2 FNYEAQ. J was trimmed by 5 bases and V by 7 bases; bases with no gene match: 15. The length of the CDR3 is 16 residues. CDR3 DNA sequence: TGTGCCAGCACCCGCTTAGAGGCAGGGGGAAAAGATACGCAGTATTTT. The encoded protein is CASTRLEAGGKDTQYF.

The V gene is TRBV7-2, the J gene TRBJ1-3, with 7 bases fitting TRBD1. V gave up 2 bases and J gave up 4 bases; unmatched junction bases: 8. Looked up from germline, CDR1 is SGHTA and CDR2 is FQGNSA. CDR3 length: 16 amino acids. CDR3 protein: CASSLSKGAAGNTIYF. CDR3 DNA: TGTGCCAGCAGCTTATCTAAGGGGGCGGCGGGAAACACCATATATTTT.

The V call is TRBV19, the J call TRBJ1-2; D possibly corresponds to TRBD1 (6 bases). The germline V gene encodes CDR1 LNHDA and CDR2 SQIVND (reference sequence). Trimming cost V 6 bases and J 1 base, with 9 bases left between them. The CDR3 spans 13 residues. CDR3: CASSEGVNYGYTF. In nucleotides, the CDR3 is TGTGCCAGTAGCGAGGGGGTTAACTATGGCTACACCTTC.

This chain connects TRBV7-2 to TRBJ2-5; 8 nucleotides agree with TRBD1. The junction had 7 bases not matched to a gene; V was cut back by 5 bases and J by 2 bases. Germline V gives CDR1 SGHTA, CDR2 FQGNSA. The CDR3 runs to 15 residues. CDR3 sequence: CASSVRTGTQETQYF. The CDR3 DNA is TGTGCCAGCAGCGTAAGGACAGGGACACAAGAGACCCAGTACTTC. Drawing the rest from reference TRBV7-2 and TRBJ2-5, the complete variable domain is GAGVSQSPSNKVTEKGKDVELRCDPISGHTALYWYRQSLGQGLEFLIYFQGNSAPDKSGLPSDRFSAERTGGSVSTLTIQRTQQEDSAVYLCASSVRTGTQETQYFGPGTRLLVL.

This chain connects TRBV5-1 to TRBJ1-2; possibly TRBD1 for D (5 bases). This CDR3 is 14 amino acids long. V was pared by 6 bases and J by 2 bases, with 14 bases between. Germline CDR1 SGHRS, CDR2 YFSETQ. As DNA, the CDR3 is TGCGCCAGCACCAAGGCCCAGGGAAACTATGGCTACACCTTC. As protein: CASTKAQGNYGYTF.